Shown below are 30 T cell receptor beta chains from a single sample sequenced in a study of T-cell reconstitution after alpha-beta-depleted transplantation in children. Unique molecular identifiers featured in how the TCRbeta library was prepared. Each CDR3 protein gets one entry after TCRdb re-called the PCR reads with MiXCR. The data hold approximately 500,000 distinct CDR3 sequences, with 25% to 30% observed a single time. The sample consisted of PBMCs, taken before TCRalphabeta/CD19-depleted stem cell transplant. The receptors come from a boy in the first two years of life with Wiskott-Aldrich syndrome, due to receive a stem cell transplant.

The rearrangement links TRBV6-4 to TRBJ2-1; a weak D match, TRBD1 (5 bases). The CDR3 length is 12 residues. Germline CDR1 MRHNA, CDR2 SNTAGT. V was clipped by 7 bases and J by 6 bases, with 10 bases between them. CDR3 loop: CASKDNFNEQFF. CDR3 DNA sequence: TGTGCCAGCAAGGACAATTTCAATGAGCAGTTCTTC.

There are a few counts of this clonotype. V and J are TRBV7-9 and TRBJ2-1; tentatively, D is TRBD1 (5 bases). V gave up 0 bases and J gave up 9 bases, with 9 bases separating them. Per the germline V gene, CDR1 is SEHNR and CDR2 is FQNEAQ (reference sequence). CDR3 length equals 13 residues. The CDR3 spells CASSLARGTEQFF. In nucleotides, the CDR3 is TGTGCCAGCAGCTTAGCAAGGGGCACTGAGCAGTTCTTC.

The CDR3 DNA follows: TGTGCCAGCAGCCAAGTGCCTAGCGGGAGCGGTCGCACAGATACGCAGTATTTT. Amino acids: CASSQVPSGSGRTDTQYF. V is TRBV3-1 and J is TRBJ2-3; TRBD2 matches at 10 bases. The CDR3 extends over 18 amino acids. Germline CDR1 LGHDT, CDR2 YNNKEL (reference sequence). Germline trimming cut 1 base from V and 1 base from J; bases unmatched to any gene: 8.

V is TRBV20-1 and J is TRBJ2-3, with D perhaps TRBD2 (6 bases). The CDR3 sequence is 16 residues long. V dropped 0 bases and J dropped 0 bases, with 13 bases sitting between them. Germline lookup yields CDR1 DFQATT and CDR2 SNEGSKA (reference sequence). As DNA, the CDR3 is TGCAGTGCTAGAGAATGGAGGGCGGGTAGCACAGATACGCAGTATTTT. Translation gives CSAREWRAGSTDTQYF.

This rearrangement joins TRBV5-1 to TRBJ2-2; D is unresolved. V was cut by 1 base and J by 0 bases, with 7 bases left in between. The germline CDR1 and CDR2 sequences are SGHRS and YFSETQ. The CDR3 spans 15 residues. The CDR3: CASSLLHSNTGELFF. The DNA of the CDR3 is TGCGCCAGCAGCTTGTTACACTCGAACACCGGGGAGCTGTTTTTT. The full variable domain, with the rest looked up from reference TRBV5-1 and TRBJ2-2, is KAGVTQTPRYLIKTRGQQVTLSCSPISGHRSVSWYQQTPGQGLQFLFEYFSETQRNKGNFPGRFSGRQFSNSRSEMNVSTLELGDSALYLCASSLLHSNTGELFFGEGSRLTVL.

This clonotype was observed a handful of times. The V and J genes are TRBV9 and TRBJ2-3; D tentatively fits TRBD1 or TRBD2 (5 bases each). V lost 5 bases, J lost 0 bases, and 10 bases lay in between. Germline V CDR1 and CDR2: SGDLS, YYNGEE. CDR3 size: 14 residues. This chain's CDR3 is CASSEGFSTDTQYF. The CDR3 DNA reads TGTGCCAGCAGTGAGGGGTTCAGCACAGATACGCAGTATTTT.

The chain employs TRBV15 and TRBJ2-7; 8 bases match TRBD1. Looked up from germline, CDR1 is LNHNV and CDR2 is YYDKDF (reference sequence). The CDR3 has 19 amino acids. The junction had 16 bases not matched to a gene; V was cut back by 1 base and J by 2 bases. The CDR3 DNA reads TGTGCCACCAGCAGAGCCAGAAGGGGACAGGCGAAGGAGACCTACGAGCAGTACTTC. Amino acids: CATSRARRGQAKETYEQYF.

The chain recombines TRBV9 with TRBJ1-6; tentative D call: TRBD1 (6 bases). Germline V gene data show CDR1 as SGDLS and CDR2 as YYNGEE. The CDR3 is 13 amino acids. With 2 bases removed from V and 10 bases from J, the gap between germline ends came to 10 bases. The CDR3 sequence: CASSVQGRSPLHF. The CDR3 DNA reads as TGTGCCAGCAGCGTGCAGGGGCGGTCACCCCTCCACTTT.

This CDR3 reads CASSLWGLDTQYF. The DNA of the CDR3 is TGTGCCAGCAGTTTATGGGGGCTAGATACGCAGTATTTT. V gene TRBV12-3 or TRBV12-4 combines with J gene TRBJ2-3; possible D gene TRBD1, 6 bases. Trimming removed 2 bases at V and 5 bases at J, with 8 bases between. This CDR3 is 13 amino acids long.

CDR3 amino acids: CSARSGLAGNEQYF. The CDR3 DNA reads as TGCAGTGCTAGGTCAGGACTAGCGGGCAACGAGCAGTACTTC. This chain uses TRBV20-1 with TRBJ2-7; 11 nucleotides match TRBD2. The CDR3 runs to 14 residues. From germline, CDR1 is DFQATT and CDR2 SNEGSKA (reference sequence). After removal of 3 bases from V and 5 bases from J, the junction contained 6 bases not matched to a gene.

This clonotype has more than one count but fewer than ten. The CDR3 region is CSVLRNTEAFF. The CDR3 DNA sequence: TGCAGCGTTCTAAGGAACACTGAAGCTTTCTTT. The rearrangement links TRBV29-1 to TRBJ1-1; no definite D call. Deletions cut 5 bases from V and 1 base from J, with 5 bases between. The CDR3 consists of 11 residues. Germline CDR1 reads SQVTM; CDR2 reads ANQGSEA.

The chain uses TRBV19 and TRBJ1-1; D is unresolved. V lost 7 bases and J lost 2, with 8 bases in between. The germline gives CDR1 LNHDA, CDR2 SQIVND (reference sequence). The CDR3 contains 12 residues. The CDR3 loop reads CASIGANTEAFF. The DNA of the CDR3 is TGTGCCAGTATCGGAGCAAACACTGAAGCTTTCTTT.

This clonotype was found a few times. CDR3 sequence: CASSPTRNYEQYF. The CDR3 DNA reads TGTGCCAGCAGCCCGACAAGAAACTACGAGCAGTACTTC. The chain combines TRBV7-3 with TRBJ2-7; D gene unclear. Trimming pared 5 bases from V and 3 bases from J, leaving 11 bases between. Germline CDR1 is SGHTA and CDR2 is FQGTGA. The CDR3 runs to 13 residues.

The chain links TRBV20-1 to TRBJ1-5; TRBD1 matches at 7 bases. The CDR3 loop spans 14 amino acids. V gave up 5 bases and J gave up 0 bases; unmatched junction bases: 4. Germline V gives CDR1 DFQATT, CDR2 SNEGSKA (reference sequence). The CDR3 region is CSAHRGGSNQPQHF. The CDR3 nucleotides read TGCAGTGCTCACAGGGGAGGTAGCAATCAGCCCCAGCATTTT.

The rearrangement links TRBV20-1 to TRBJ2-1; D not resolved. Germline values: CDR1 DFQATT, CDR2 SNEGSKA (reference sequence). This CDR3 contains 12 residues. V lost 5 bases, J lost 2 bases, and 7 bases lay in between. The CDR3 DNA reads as TGCAGTGCTGGCCGCCCCTACAATGAGCAGTTCTTC. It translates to CSAGRPYNEQFF.

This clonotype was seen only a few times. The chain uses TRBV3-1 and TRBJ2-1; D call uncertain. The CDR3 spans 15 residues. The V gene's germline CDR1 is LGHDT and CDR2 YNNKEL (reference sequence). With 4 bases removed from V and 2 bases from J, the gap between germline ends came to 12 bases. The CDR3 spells CASSPSRGPYNEQFF. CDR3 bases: TGTGCCAGCAGCCCCTCCCGCGGCCCCTACAATGAGCAGTTCTTC.

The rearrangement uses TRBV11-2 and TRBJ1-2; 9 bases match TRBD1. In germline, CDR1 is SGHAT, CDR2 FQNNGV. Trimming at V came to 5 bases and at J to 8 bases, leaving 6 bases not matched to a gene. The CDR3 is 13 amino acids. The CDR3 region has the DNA TGTGCCAGCAGCACACAGGGGGCTCAGGGCTACACCTTC. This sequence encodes CASSTQGAQGYTF. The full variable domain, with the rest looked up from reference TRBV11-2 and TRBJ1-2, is EAGVAQSPRYKIIEKRQSVAFWCNPISGHATLYWYQQILGQGPKLLIQFQNNGVVDDSQLPKDRFSAERLKGVDSTLKIQPAKLEDSAVYLCASSTQGAQGYTFGSGTRLTVV.

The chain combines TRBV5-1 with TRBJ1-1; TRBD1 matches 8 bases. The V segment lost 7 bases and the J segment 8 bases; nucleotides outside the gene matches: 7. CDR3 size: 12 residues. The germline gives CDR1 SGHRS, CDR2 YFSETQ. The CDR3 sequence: CASLGTGQEAFF. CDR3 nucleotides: TGCGCCAGCTTGGGGACAGGCCAAGAAGCTTTCTTT.

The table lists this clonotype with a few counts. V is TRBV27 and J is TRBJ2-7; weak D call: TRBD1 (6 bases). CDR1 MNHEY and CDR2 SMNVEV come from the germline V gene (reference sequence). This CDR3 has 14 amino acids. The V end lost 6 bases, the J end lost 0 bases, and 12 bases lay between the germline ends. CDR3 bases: TGTGCCAGCAGGACAGGACTCGCCTCCTACGAGCAGTACTTC. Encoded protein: CASRTGLASYEQYF.

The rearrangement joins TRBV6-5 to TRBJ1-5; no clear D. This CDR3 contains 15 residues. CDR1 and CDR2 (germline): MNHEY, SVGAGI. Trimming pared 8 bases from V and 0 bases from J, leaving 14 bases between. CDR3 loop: CASVILHSSNQPQHF. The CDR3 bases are TGTGCCAGCGTTATACTTCACAGTAGCAATCAGCCCCAGCATTTT.

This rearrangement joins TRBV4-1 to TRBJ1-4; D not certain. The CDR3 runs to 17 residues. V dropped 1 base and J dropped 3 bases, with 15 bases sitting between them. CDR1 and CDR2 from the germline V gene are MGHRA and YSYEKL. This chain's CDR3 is CASSQVAVGGPNEKLFF. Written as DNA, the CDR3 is TGCGCCAGCAGCCAAGTGGCAGTCGGAGGTCCTAATGAAAAACTGTTTTTT.

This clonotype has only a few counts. The CDR3 bases are TGTGCCAGCAGCCGTCGACAGGGATCAAATGAAAAACTGTTTTTT. Translating it yields CASSRRQGSNEKLFF. The chain joins TRBV7-2 to TRBJ1-4; 7 bases match TRBD1. The CDR3 consists of 15 residues. With V trimmed by 5 bases and J by 5 bases, 8 bases remained unmatched. Looked up from germline, CDR1 is SGHTA and CDR2 is FQGNSA.

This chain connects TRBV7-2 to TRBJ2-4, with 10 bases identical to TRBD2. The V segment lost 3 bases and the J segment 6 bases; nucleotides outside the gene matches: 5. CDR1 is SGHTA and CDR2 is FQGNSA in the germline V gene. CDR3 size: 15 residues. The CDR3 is CASSLSGTSANIQYF. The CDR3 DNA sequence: TGTGCCAGCAGCTTGTCCGGGACTAGCGCAAACATTCAGTACTTC.

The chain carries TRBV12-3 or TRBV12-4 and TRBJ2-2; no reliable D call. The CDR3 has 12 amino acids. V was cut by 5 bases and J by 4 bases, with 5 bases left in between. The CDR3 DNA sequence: TGTGCCAGCAGTCACAGCACCGGGGAGCTGTTTTTT. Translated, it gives CASSHSTGELFF.

In DNA, the CDR3 is TGTGCCAGCAGCTTACTAGGAAACAAGGCCTACGAGCAGTACTTC. It translates to CASSLLGNKAYEQYF. The chain links TRBV7-2 to TRBJ2-7; unclear D gene. CDR3 length: 15 residues. The germline gives CDR1 SGHTA, CDR2 FQGNSA. V lost 2 bases and J 2 bases, leaving 13 bases between the germline ends.

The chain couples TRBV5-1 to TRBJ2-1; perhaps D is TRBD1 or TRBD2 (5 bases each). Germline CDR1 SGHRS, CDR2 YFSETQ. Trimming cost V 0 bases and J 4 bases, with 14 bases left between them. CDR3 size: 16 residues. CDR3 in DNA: TGCGCCAGCAGCTTGGGAGGGGCGCTACTATACAATGAGCAGTTCTTC. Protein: CASSLGGALLYNEQFF.

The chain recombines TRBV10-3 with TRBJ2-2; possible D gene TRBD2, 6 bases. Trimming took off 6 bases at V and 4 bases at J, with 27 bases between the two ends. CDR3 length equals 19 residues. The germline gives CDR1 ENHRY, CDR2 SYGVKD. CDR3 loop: CAIRRRYGGVEPSTGELFF. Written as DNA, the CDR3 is TGTGCCATCAGACGGAGATACGGCGGGGTGGAGCCCTCCACCGGGGAGCTGTTTTTT.

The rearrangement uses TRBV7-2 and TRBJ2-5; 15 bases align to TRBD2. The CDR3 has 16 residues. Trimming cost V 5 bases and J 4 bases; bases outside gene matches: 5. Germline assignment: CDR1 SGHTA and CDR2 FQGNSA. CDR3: CASSVGLAGGRETQYF. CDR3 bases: TGTGCCAGCAGCGTAGGACTAGCGGGAGGGAGAGAGACCCAGTACTTC.

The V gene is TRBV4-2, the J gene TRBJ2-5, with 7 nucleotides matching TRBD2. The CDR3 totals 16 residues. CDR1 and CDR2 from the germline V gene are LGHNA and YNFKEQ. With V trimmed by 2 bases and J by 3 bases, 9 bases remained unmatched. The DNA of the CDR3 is TGTGCCAGCAGCCAAAAGATATCGAGCGGGGAAGAGACCCAGTACTTC. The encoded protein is CASSQKISSGEETQYF.

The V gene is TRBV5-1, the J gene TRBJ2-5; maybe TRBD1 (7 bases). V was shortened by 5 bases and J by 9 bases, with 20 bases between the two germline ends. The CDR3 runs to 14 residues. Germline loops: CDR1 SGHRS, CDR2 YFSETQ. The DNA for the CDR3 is TGCGCCAGCAGTGCCCAGGGGGGAACGGGGGCCCAGTACTTC. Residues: CASSAQGGTGAQYF.